This entry describes one T cell receptor beta chain. The sample originates from a study of blood T cell repertoires in COVID-19. Overall study context: Whether acute or convalescent, the COVID-19 samples came from the United States, Italy and Spain. The cDNA or gDNA used as material had been derived from T cells, B-cell-depleted T cells, or PBMCs.

In the original analysis: Nucleated cell number was recorded as an estimate derived from reference gene primer amplification. Data came from immunoSEQ multiplex PCR; TCRdb stores just in-frame clones and leaves some out. The V and J calls and clone size were taken over from that table, and D and trimming were inferred from the DNA. The sample gives 210,000 or so clones, 75% to 85% of which show up once; about 5.1% is in the top ten. The source of this sequence is a man aged 45 to 65 with COVID-19, enrolled during active disease. The material sequenced was peripheral blood.

CDR3 sequence reads: CASSQAGTGANVLTF. The CDR3 DNA follows: TGCGCCAGCAGCCAAGCCGGGACTGGGGCCAACGTCCTGACTTTC. The chain carries TRBV4-1 and TRBJ2-6; tentatively, D is TRBD2 (5 bases). Germline assignment: CDR1 MGHRA and CDR2 YSYEKL. The V and J ends lost 1 base and 2 bases respectively, with 6 bases between them. The CDR3 consists of 15 residues.